This T cell receptor (beta chain) was sequenced during a study of cytomegalovirus exposure and HLA in healthy donors. The V end lost 7 bases, the J end lost 0 bases, and 23 bases lay between the germline ends. Germline assignment: CDR1 SGHRS and CDR2 YFSETQ. CDR3 length: 18 residues. This clone was counted a few times. The antigen remains undetermined. Primers included in the PCR were 60 Vbeta and 13 Jbeta primers. Sequencing used immunoSEQ multiplex PCR; TCRdb keeps in-frame clones, though not all of them. The profile covers 65,000 to 85,000 clones, with around 65% appearing a single time and roughly 5% taken by the ten largest. The study's findings and limits: Other equally common chains were less clonally expanded than HLA-associated TCR beta chains, a later analysis showed. Data from an earlier analysis indicated that most TCR beta V segments were productive either about 90% or about 30% of the time. There were reportedly fewer N-insertions in an Asian-associated ancestry cluster than the approximately 600-donor mean, in a later analysis. The analysis excluded some indistinguishable V segments, including TRBV6-2 and TRBV6-3.

This chain uses TRBV5-1 with TRBJ1-3; no firm D call. This receptor was obtained from a man between 60 and 75 years old in good health and CMV-seropositive. Source material: PBMCs. The CDR3 spells CASRFGIFGRSSGNTIYF. The CDR3 nucleotides are TGCGCCAGCCGATTCGGGATTTTTGGTAGAAGCTCTGGAAACACCATATATTTT.